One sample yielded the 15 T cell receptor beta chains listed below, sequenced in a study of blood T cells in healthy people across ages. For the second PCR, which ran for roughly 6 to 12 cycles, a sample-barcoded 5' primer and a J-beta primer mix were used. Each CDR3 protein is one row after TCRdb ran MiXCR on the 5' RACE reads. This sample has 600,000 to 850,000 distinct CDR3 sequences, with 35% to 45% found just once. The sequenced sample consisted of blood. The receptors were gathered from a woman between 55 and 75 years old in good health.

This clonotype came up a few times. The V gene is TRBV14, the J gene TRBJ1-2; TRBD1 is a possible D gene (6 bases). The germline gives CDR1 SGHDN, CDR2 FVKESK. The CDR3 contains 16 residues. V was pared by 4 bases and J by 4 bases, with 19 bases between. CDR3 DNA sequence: TGTGCCAGCAGCCTCGGTCCTGGGGGCGCAGGCTATGGCTACACCTTC. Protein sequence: CASSLGPGGAGYGYTF.

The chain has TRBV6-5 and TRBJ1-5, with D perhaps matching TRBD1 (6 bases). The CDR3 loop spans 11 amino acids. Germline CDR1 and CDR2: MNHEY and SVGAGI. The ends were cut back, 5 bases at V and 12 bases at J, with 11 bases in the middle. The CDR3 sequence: CASSSRGVQHF. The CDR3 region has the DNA TGTGCCAGCAGTAGCAGGGGAGTCCAGCATTTT.

The CDR3 DNA follows: TGTGCCAGCAGCTCTAGCATGGCTAATGAAAAACTGTTTTTT. This encodes CASSSSMANEKLFF. This chain uses TRBV7-6 with TRBJ1-4, with unresolved D. Trimming stripped 4 bases from V and 3 bases from J, with 9 bases between. Germline values: CDR1 SGHVS, CDR2 FNYEAQ. There are 14 residues in the CDR3.

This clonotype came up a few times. CDR3 region: CSARVSSGGVDEQFF. DNA of the CDR3: TGCAGTGCTAGAGTCTCTAGCGGGGGGGTGGATGAGCAGTTCTTC. The rearrangement uses TRBV20-1 and TRBJ2-1, with 12 bases aligning to TRBD2. The CDR3 is 15 residues long. CDR1 and CDR2 (germline): DFQATT, SNEGSKA (reference sequence). J was trimmed by 8 bases and V by 1 base; bases with no gene match: 6.

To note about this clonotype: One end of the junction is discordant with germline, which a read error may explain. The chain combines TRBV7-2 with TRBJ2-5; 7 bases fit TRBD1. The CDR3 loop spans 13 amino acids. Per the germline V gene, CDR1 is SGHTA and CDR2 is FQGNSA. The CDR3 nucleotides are TGTGCCAGCAGCTTGGGACAGCAAGAGGCCCAGTACTTC. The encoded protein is CASSLGQQEAQYF.

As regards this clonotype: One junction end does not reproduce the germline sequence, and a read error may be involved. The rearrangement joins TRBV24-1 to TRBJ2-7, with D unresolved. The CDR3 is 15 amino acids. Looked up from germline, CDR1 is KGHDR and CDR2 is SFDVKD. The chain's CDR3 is CTTSDNTGRTYEQYF. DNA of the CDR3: TGTACCACCAGTGACAACACCGGACGGACCTACGAGCAGTACTTC.

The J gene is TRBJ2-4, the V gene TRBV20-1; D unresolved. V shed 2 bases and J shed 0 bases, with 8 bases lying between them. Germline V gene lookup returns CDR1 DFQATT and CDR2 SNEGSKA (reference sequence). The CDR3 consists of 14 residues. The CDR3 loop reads CSARTGLAKNIQYF. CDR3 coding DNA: TGCAGTGCTAGAACCGGATTAGCCAAAAACATTCAGTACTTC.

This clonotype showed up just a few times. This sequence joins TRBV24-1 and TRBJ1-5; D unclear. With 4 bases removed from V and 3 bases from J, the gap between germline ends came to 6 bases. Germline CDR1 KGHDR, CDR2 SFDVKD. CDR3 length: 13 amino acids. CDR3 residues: CATSDMTNQPQHF. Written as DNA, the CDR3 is TGTGCCACCAGTGACATGACCAATCAGCCCCAGCATTTT.

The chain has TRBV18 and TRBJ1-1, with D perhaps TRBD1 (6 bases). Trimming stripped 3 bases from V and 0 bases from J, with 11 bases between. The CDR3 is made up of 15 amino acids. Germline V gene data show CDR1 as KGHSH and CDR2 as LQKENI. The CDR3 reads CASSPDTGMNTEAFF. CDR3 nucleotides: TGTGCCAGCTCACCGGATACAGGGATGAACACTGAAGCTTTCTTT.

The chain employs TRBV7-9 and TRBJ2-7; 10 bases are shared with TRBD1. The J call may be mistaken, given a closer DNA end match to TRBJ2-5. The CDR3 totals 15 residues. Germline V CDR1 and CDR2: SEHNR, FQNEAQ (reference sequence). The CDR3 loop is CASSSLRDRGETQYF. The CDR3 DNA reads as TGTGCCAGCAGCTCCCTCCGGGACAGGGGAGAGACCCAGTACTTC.

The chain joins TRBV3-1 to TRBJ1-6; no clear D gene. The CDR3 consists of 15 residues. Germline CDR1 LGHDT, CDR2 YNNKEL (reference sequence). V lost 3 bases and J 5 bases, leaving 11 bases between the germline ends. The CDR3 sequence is CASSQTVVNNSPLHF. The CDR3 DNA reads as TGTGCCAGCAGCCAGACGGTCGTCAATAATTCACCCCTCCACTTT.

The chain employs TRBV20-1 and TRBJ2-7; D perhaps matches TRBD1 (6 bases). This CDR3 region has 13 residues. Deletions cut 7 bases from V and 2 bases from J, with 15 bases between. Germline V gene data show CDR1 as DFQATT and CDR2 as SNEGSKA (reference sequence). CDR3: CSGWGPSPYEQYF. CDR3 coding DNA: TGCAGTGGGTGGGGGCCCTCCCCCTACGAGCAGTACTTC.

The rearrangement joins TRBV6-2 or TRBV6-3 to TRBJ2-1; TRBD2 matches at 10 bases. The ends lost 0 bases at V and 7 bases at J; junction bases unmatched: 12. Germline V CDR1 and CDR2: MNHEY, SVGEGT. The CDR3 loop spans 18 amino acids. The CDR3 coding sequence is TGTGCCAGCAGTTACTCCCCCACTTCAAGCGGGAGGGGTAATGAGCAGTTCTTC. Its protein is CASSYSPTSSGRGNEQFF.

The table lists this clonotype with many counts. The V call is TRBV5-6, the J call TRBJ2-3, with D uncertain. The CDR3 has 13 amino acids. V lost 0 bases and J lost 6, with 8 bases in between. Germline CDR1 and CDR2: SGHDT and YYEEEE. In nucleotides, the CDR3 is TGTGCCAGCAGCTTGGGGGTTGGGGATACGCAGTATTTT. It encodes CASSLGVGDTQYF.

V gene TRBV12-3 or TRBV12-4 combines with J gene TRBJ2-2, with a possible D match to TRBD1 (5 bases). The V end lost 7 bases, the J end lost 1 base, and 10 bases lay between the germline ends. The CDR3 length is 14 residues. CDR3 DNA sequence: TGTGCCAGCAAAACCAGGGAGAACACCGGGGAGCTGTTTTTT. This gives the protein CASKTRENTGELFF.